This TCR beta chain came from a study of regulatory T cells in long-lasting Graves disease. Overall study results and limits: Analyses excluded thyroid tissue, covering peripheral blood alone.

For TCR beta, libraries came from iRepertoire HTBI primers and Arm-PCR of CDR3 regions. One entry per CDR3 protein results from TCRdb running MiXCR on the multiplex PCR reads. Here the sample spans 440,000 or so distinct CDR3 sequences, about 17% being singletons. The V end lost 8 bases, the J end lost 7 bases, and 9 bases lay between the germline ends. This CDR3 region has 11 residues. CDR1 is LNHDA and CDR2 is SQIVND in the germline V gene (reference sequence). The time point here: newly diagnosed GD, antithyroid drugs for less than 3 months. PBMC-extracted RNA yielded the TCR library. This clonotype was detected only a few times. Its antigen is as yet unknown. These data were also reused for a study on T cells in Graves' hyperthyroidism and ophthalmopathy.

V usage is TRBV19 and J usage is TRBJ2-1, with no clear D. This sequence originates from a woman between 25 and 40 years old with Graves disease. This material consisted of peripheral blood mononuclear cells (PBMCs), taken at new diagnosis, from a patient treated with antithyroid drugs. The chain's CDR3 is CASFHTNEQFF. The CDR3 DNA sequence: TGTGCCAGTTTCCATACGAATGAGCAGTTCTTC.